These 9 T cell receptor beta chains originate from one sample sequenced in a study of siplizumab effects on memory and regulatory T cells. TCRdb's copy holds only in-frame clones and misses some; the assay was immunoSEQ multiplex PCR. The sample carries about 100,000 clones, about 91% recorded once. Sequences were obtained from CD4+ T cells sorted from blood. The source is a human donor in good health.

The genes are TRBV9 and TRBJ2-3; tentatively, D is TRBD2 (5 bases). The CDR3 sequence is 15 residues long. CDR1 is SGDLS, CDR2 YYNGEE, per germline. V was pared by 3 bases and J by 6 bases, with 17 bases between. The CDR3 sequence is CASSGSERTPDTQYF. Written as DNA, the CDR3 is TGTGCCAGCAGCGGTTCAGAAAGGACTCCGGATACGCAGTATTTT.

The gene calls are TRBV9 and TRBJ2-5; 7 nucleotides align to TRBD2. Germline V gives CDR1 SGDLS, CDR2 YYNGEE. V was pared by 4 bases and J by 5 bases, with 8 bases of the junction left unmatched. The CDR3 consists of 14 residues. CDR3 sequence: CASSYNSGRETQYF. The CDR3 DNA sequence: TGTGCCAGCAGCTACAATAGCGGGCGGGAGACCCAGTACTTC.

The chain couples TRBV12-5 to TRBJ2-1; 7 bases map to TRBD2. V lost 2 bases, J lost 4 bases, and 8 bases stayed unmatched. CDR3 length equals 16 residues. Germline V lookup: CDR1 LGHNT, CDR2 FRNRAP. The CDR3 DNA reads TGTGCTAGTGGTTTGCCCTCTAGCGGCGAGTACAATGAGCAGTTCTTC. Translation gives CASGLPSSGEYNEQFF.

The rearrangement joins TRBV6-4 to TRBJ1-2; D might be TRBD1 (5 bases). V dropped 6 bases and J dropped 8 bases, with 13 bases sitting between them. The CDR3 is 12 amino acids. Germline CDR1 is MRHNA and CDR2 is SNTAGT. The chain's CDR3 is CASRTGLEGYTF. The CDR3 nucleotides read TGTGCCAGCAGGACGGGGCTGGAGGGCTACACCTTC.

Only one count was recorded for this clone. The CDR3 sequence: CASSLAAAGGNQPQHF. In DNA form, the CDR3 reads TGCGCCAGCAGCTTGGCCGCGGCAGGGGGAAATCAGCCCCAGCATTTT. V usage is TRBV5-1 and J usage is TRBJ1-5, with 7 bases aligning to TRBD1. Germline trimming cut 0 bases from V and 4 bases from J; bases unmatched to any gene: 7. Germline-derived CDR1 and CDR2 are SGHRS and YFSETQ. The CDR3 contains 16 residues.

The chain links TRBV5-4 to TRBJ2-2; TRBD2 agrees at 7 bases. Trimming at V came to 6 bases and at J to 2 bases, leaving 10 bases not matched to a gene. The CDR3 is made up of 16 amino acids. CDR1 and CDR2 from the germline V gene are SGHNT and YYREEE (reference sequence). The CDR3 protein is CASTPGRGGNTGELFF. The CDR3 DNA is TGTGCCAGCACCCCGGGGCGCGGGGGAAACACCGGGGAGCTGTTTTTT.

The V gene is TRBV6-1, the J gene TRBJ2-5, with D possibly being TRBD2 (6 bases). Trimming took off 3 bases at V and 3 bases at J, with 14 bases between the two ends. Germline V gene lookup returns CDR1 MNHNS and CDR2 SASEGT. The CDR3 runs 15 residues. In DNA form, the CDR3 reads TGTGCCAGCAGTGACCCTGGGACTGGGGAAGAGACCCAGTACTTC. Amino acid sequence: CASSDPGTGEETQYF.

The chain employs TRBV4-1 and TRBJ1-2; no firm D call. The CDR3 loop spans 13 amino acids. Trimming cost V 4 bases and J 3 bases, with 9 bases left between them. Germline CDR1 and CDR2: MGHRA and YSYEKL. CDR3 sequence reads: CASSPITDYGYTF. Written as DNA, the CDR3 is TGCGCCAGCAGCCCAATAACTGACTATGGCTACACCTTC.

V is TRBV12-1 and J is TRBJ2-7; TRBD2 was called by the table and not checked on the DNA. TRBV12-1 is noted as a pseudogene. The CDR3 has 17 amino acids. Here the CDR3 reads CASSSPGTRNSSGEQYF. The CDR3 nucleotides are TGTGCCAGCAGCTCCCCCGGGACTAGGAATTCCTCGGGAGAGCAGTACTTC.